One sample yielded the 14 T cell receptor beta chains listed below, sequenced in a study of shared clonotypes between healthy human individuals. Sequenced by immunoSEQ multiplex PCR; TCRdb stores in-frame clones only, minus some. Of more than 2,000,000 clones listed, more than 80% are singletons. The sample was naive CD4+ T cells sorted from blood. The subset denotes: CD45RA+ positively selected. These receptors were collected from a man in his late teens or twenties in good health.

The V gene is TRBV7-2, the J gene TRBJ1-4; no clear D. Trimming took 5 bases from V and 0 from J, leaving 7 bases between them. The CDR3 runs to 14 residues. Germline loops: CDR1 SGHTA, CDR2 FQGNSA. The CDR3 coding sequence is TGTGCCAGCAGCCCCCAAGCAACTAATGAAAAACTGTTTTTT. Amino acid sequence: CASSPQATNEKLFF.

The chain recombines TRBV2 with TRBJ2-1; 9 positions agree with TRBD2. V trimming: 4 bases; J trimming: 7 bases; junction bases outside the gene matches: 11. The CDR3 sequence is 16 residues long. Germline V CDR1 and CDR2: SNHLY, FYNNEI. Written as DNA, the CDR3 is TGTGCCAGCAGTGCTTTTAGGACTAGCGTAAATAATGAGCAGTTCTTC. It codes for CASSAFRTSVNNEQFF. Full variable domain (outside the CDR3, taken from reference TRBV2 and TRBJ2-1): EPEVTQTPSHQVTQMGQEVILRCVPISNHLYFYWYRQILGQKVEFLVSFYNNEISEKSEIFDDQFSVERPDGSNFTLKIRSTKLEDSAMYFCASSAFRTSVNNEQFFGPGTRLTVL.

The gene calls are TRBV30 and TRBJ2-5; no reliable D call. Germline CDR1 is GTSNPN and CDR2 is SVGIG (reference sequence). Trimming shortened V by 1 base and J by 2 bases, and 5 bases separated the two germline ends. The CDR3 is 12 amino acids. CDR3: CAWSELQETQYF. The CDR3 nucleotides are TGTGCCTGGAGTGAGCTACAAGAGACCCAGTACTTC.

V is TRBV10-1 and J is TRBJ2-5, with 15 positions matching TRBD2. The CDR3 runs to 16 residues. Germline CDR1 is WNHNN and CDR2 is SYGVQD (reference sequence). With V trimmed by 6 bases and J by 2 bases, 4 bases remained unmatched. CDR3 amino acids: CASSPGTSGGQETQYF. The CDR3 coding sequence is TGCGCCAGCAGCCCCGGGACTAGCGGGGGGCAAGAGACCCAGTACTTC.

This clone has a handful of counts. The V call is TRBV29-1, the J call TRBJ1-1; 9 nucleotides align to TRBD1. The J segment lost 4 bases and the V segment lost 7 bases, leaving 4 bases of the junction unmatched. Germline lookup yields CDR1 SQVTM and CDR2 ANQGSEA. This CDR3 is built from 12 residues. Here the CDR3 reads CSAGQGFTEAFF. The CDR3 nucleotides are TGCAGCGCCGGACAGGGGTTCACTGAAGCTTTCTTT.

This chain connects TRBV21-1 to TRBJ2-7; the table calls TRBD1, which could not be checked here. TRBV21-1 is flagged as a pseudogene. The CDR3 extends over 12 amino acids. The CDR3 region is CASSRRSYEQYF. In nucleotides, the CDR3 is TGTGCCAGCAGTCGCAGATCCTACGAGCAGTACTTC.

This chain connects TRBV7-2 to TRBJ2-1; 10 nucleotides align to TRBD2. V lost 1 base, J lost 6 bases, and 6 bases stayed unmatched. Germline V gene sequence: CDR1 SGHTA, CDR2 FQGNSA. The CDR3 runs to 16 residues. CDR3 protein: CASSLEASGSGNEQFF. The CDR3 coding sequence is TGTGCCAGCAGCTTAGAGGCTAGCGGGAGCGGCAATGAGCAGTTCTTC.

J is TRBJ1-3 and V is TRBV7-8, with TRBD1 matching over 7 bases. The junction had 7 bases not matched to a gene; V was cut back by 3 bases and J by 2 bases. The germline CDR1 and CDR2 sequences are SGHVS and FQNEAQ. The CDR3 is 16 residues long. CDR3 region: CASSLTGLQAGNTIYF. CDR3 coding DNA: TGTGCCAGCAGCTTGACAGGGTTGCAAGCTGGAAACACCATATATTTT.

The sample holds a few counts of this clone. This chain connects TRBV9 to TRBJ1-5; no clear D gene. Between the trimmed V and J ends, which lost 4 bases and 6 bases, there was a span of 17 bases. The CDR3 runs 15 residues. Germline CDR1 and CDR2: SGDLS and YYNGEE. The DNA of the CDR3 is TGTGCCAGCAGCCCGGGGTTAGGGAAGGCTCAGCCCCAGCATTTT. Amino acid sequence: CASSPGLGKAQPQHF.

This clone showed up just a few times. This rearrangement joins TRBV11-2 to TRBJ1-1; 7 nucleotides match TRBD1. V shed 3 bases and J 3 bases; nucleotides not matched to a gene: 4. The CDR3 is made up of 14 amino acids. Per the germline V gene, CDR1 is SGHAT and CDR2 is FQNNGV. The CDR3: CASSFLTGDTEAFF. CDR3 DNA sequence: TGTGCCAGCAGCTTCCTAACAGGGGACACTGAAGCTTTCTTT.

The chain employs TRBV6-6 and TRBJ1-6, with TRBD1 matching over 9 bases. J was trimmed by 10 bases and V by 5 bases; bases with no gene match: 9. The CDR3 has 15 amino acids. The V gene's germline CDR1 is MNHNY and CDR2 SVGAGI (reference sequence). The CDR3 nucleotides are TGTGCCAGCAGTCCAACAGGGGGCGCAAACTCACCCCTCCACTTT. Protein product: CASSPTGGANSPLHF.

The chain joins TRBV4-3 to TRBJ1-5; TRBD1 is a possible D gene (5 bases). The length of the CDR3 is 14 residues. V lost 5 bases and J 7 bases, leaving 15 bases between the germline ends. CDR1 is LGHNA, CDR2 YSLEER, per germline. The chain's CDR3 is CASSLRVGEQPQHF. DNA for the CDR3: TGCGCCAGCAGCTTAAGGGTAGGGGAACAGCCCCAGCATTTT.

This rearrangement joins TRBV6-5 to TRBJ2-6; the D gene is possibly TRBD2 (6 bases). There are 14 residues in the CDR3. Germline CDR1 and CDR2: MNHEY and SVGAGI. V dropped 6 bases and J dropped 9 bases, with 15 bases sitting between them. The CDR3 is CASSLLGGINVLTF. The CDR3 DNA is TGTGCCAGCAGCCTACTCGGGGGAATCAACGTCCTGACTTTC.

The chain is built from TRBV28 and TRBJ1-3; D gene unclear. Germline CDR1 reads MDHEN; CDR2 reads SYDVKM. There are 15 residues in the CDR3. Trimming removed 0 bases from V and 2 bases from J, with 8 bases in between. CDR3 bases: TGTGCCAGCAGTTTATGGGACTTTACTGGAAACACCATATATTTT. Translation gives CASSLWDFTGNTIYF.